The 8 T cell receptor beta chains in this list originate from one sample, sequenced in a study of cytomegalovirus exposure and HLA in healthy donors. The table came from immunoSEQ multiplex PCR; TCRdb's copy has only in-frame clones and leaves some out. Here the sample spans 180,000 or so clones, 84% being singletons. The source material was PBMCs. All receptors come from a woman aged 25 to 39 in good health and CMV-seropositive.

The V and J genes are TRBV30 and TRBJ1-2; TRBD1 agrees at 8 bases. This CDR3 region has 13 residues. The germline V gene encodes CDR1 GTSNPN and CDR2 SVGIG (reference sequence). Trimming took 2 bases from V and 5 from J; bases not matched to a gene: 4. CDR3: CAWSQNRGYGYTF. The CDR3 DNA sequence: TGTGCCTGGAGTCAAAACAGGGGGTATGGCTACACCTTC.

The gene calls are TRBV6-1 and TRBJ1-5; D not resolved. Germline lookup yields CDR1 MNHNS and CDR2 SASEGT. The CDR3 is 12 residues long. Trimming took 6 bases from V and 0 from J, leaving 3 bases between them. CDR3 residues: CASRHSNQPQHF. In nucleotides, the CDR3 is TGTGCCAGCAGACATAGCAATCAGCCCCAGCATTTT.

The gene calls are TRBV2 and TRBJ1-2, with a tentative D call TRBD1 (6 bases). CDR3 length: 11 residues. In germline, CDR1 is SNHLY, CDR2 FYNNEI. Trimming cost V 8 bases and J 4 bases, with 8 bases left between them. DNA of the CDR3: TGTGCCAGCGGGGGCGGCTATGGCTACACCTTC. This gives the protein CASGGGYGYTF.

The genes are TRBV7-2 and TRBJ2-5; maybe TRBD1 (6 bases). V was cut by 5 bases and J by 7 bases, with 11 bases left in between. CDR3 length: 12 residues. Germline CDR1 SGHTA, CDR2 FQGNSA. For the CDR3, the DNA is TGTGCCAGCAGCACGGACAGTCGGACCCAGTACTTC. Its translation: CASSTDSRTQYF.

This chain joins TRBV29-1 and TRBJ2-1, with 11 bases fitting TRBD2. The CDR3 has 17 amino acids. Germline V gene sequence: CDR1 SQVTM, CDR2 ANQGSEA. J was trimmed by 3 bases and V by 7 bases; bases with no gene match: 14. CDR3 protein: CSADLMGTSGIYNEQFF. DNA of the CDR3: TGCAGCGCTGACCTCATGGGGACTAGCGGAATCTACAATGAGCAGTTCTTC.

The CDR3, as DNA: TGTGCCAGCAGCCAATCCCTAGCGGGCACCGGGGAGCTGTTTTTT. This gives the protein CASSQSLAGTGELFF. The V gene is TRBV16, the J gene TRBJ2-2, with 8 bases fitting TRBD2. CDR3 length equals 15 residues. Trimming cost V 0 bases and J 4 bases; bases outside gene matches: 1. CDR1 is KGHSY and CDR2 is FQNENV in the germline V gene.

To note about this clone: The same CDR3 is also encoded by other DNA sequences in this sample. J is TRBJ2-2 and V is TRBV29-1; the D gene is possibly TRBD1 (6 bases). CDR3 length: 12 residues. Trimming shortened V by 6 bases and J by 6 bases, and 11 bases separated the two germline ends. Looked up from germline, CDR1 is SQVTM and CDR2 is ANQGSEA. CDR3 in amino acids: CSVDSGAGELFF. In nucleotides, the CDR3 is TGCAGCGTCGATTCAGGGGCCGGGGAGCTGTTTTTT.

This sequence joins TRBV19 and TRBJ1-5; TRBD1 matches 7 bases. The length of the CDR3 is 14 residues. V shed 6 bases and J 1 base; nucleotides not matched to a gene: 3. Germline assignment: CDR1 LNHDA and CDR2 SQIVND (reference sequence). The chain's CDR3 is CASSPGQSNQPQHF. CDR3 nucleotides: TGTGCCAGTAGCCCGGGACAGAGCAATCAGCCCCAGCATTTT.